This T cell receptor (beta chain) was found in a study of control samples from healthy donors and cancer patients. Assay: immunoSEQ multiplex PCR; the TCRdb copy retains only in-frame clones and omits some. The sample includes about 83,000 clones, roughly 91% seen only once; the top ten take 15% to 20%. CDR3 length equals 16 residues. Per germline, CDR1 SEHNR and CDR2 FQNEAQ (reference sequence). The V gene end was trimmed by 5 bases and the J gene end by 4 bases; junction bases not matched to a gene: 10. Sequencing was done on a sample of blood. The chain is built from TRBV7-9 and TRBJ1-2; 10 bases match TRBD1. The TCR sequence derives from a man aged 45-65 years in good health. The DNA for the CDR3 is TGTGCCAGCAGCCCCTCCCCGGGACAGGGGTCCTATGGCTACACCTTC. It translates to CASSPSPGQGSYGYTF.